This T cell receptor (beta chain) was obtained from a study of regulatory T cells in long-lasting Graves disease. Trimming took 2 bases from V and 5 from J; bases not matched to a gene: 11. The V gene's germline CDR1 is LGHDT and CDR2 YNNKEL (reference sequence). This CDR3 region has 17 residues. Time point here: newly diagnosed GD, antithyroid drugs for less than 3 months. From PBMCs, RNA was extracted and then used to make the TCR library. With EDTA tubes as the receptacles, around 10 milliliters of peripheral blood were drawn. This clonotype was seen repeatedly, ten times or more. For TCR beta, libraries came from iRepertoire HTBI primers and Arm-PCR of CDR3 regions. A single record per CDR3 protein comes from TCRdb applying MiXCR to the multiplex PCR reads. The repertoire has under 300,000 distinct CDR3 sequences, around 20% of them found once; the top ten carry roughly 13%.

The sample in question was peripheral blood mononuclear cells (PBMCs), obtained at new diagnosis, from a patient treated with antithyroid drugs. This chain uses TRBV3-1 with TRBJ1-1, with TRBD1 matching 10 bases. This sequence was found in a female donor with Graves disease. DNA for the CDR3: TGTGCCAGCAGCCAATTCCCCGGGACAGGGGTATATACTGAAGCTTTCTTT. As protein: CASSQFPGTGVYTEAFF.